Below are 19 T cell receptor beta chains sequenced from a single sample in a study of vaccination effects on CD4 cells after COVID-19. Their recognized antigens are unknown. Method: immunoSEQ multiplex PCR; TCRdb's copy keeps in-frame clones and lacks some. The sample comprises tens of thousands of clones, over 65% of which are singletons, and around 10% rests with the top ten. A roughly ten-day culture period preceded the isolation of CD4+ T cells. Sample: CD4+ T cells from PBMCs cultured without peptide, taken before COVID-19 vaccination. All receptors derive from a human donor who received a COVID-19 vaccine.

V and J are TRBV18 and TRBJ2-3; 10 bases are a match to TRBD2. V lost 3 bases, J lost 3 bases, and 9 bases stayed unmatched. The CDR3 runs to 17 residues. The germline gives CDR1 KGHSH, CDR2 LQKENI. In nucleotides, the CDR3 is TGTGCCAGCTCACCCTTTGGACTAGCGGCTACTACAGATACGCAGTATTTT. Protein product: CASSPFGLAATTDTQYF.

V usage is TRBV10-3 and J usage is TRBJ2-7; D not resolved. The CDR3 consists of 12 residues. Looked up from germline, CDR1 is ENHRY and CDR2 is SYGVKD. The ends were cut back, 3 bases at V and 1 base at J, with 4 bases in the middle. CDR3 residues: CAISDRSYEQYF. CDR3 sequence (DNA): TGTGCCATCAGTGATCGGTCCTACGAGCAGTACTTC.

This chain connects TRBV4-2 to TRBJ2-5, with unresolved D. The CDR3 spans 15 residues. The V gene's germline CDR1 is LGHNA and CDR2 YNFKEQ. Trimming removed 0 bases at V and 4 bases at J, with 12 bases between. DNA for the CDR3: TGTGCCAGCAGCCAAGAAATAGCTCCTCCAGAGACCCAGTACTTC. Protein: CASSQEIAPPETQYF.

This clone was counted a single time. The V call is TRBV5-8, the J call TRBJ1-3, with D perhaps TRBD1 (5 bases). The CDR3 has 17 amino acids. Trimming took 0 bases from V and 0 from J, leaving 13 bases between them. In germline, CDR1 is SGHTS, CDR2 YDEGEE. The CDR3 sequence is CASSLVPDTFSGNTIYF. In DNA, the CDR3 is TGTGCCAGCAGCTTGGTCCCGGACACCTTCTCTGGAAACACCATATATTTT. Together with reference TRBV5-8 and TRBJ1-3, the CDR3 gives the full variable domain: EAGVTQSPTHLIKTRGQQATLRCSPISGHTSVYWYQQALGLGLQFLLWYDEGEERNRGNFPPRFSGRQFPNYSSELNVNALELEDSALYLCASSLVPDTFSGNTIYFGEGSWLTVV.

V and J are TRBV2 and TRBJ2-6; tentatively, D is TRBD1 (6 bases). CDR1 and CDR2 from the germline V gene are SNHLY and FYNNEI. V shed 2 bases and J shed 0 bases, with 14 bases lying between them. The CDR3 length is 18 residues. The chain's CDR3 is CASSETRTASSGANVLTF. CDR3 in DNA: TGTGCCAGCAGTGAAACCCGGACAGCAAGCTCTGGGGCCAACGTCCTGACTTTC. Filled out from reference TRBV2 and TRBJ2-6, the complete variable domain reads EPEVTQTPSHQVTQMGQEVILRCVPISNHLYFYWYRQILGQKVEFLVSFYNNEISEKSEIFDDQFSVERPDGSNFTLKIRSTKLEDSAMYFCASSETRTASSGANVLTFGAGSRLTVL.

The chain combines TRBV27 with TRBJ2-2; D not resolved. The CDR3 is 14 residues long. V shed 6 bases and J shed 3 bases, with 11 bases lying between them. The germline CDR1 and CDR2 sequences are MNHEY and SMNVEV (reference sequence). CDR3: CASSPDTDTGELFF. In DNA, the CDR3 is TGTGCCAGCAGCCCCGACACCGACACCGGGGAGCTGTTTTTT.

The chain is built from TRBV4-1 and TRBJ1-5; 7 bases agree with TRBD1. With V trimmed by 4 bases and J by 6 bases, 12 bases remained unmatched. The CDR3 covers 16 residues. From germline, CDR1 is MGHRA and CDR2 YSYEKL. CDR3 loop: CASSPLGGTARQPQHF. The CDR3 bases are TGCGCCAGCAGCCCCCTAGGAGGGACAGCCCGTCAGCCCCAGCATTTT.

This chain links TRBV30 with TRBJ1-2; perhaps TRBD1 as D (5 bases). CDR3 length: 11 amino acids. With 5 bases removed from V and 7 bases from J, the gap between germline ends came to 11 bases. The germline V gene encodes CDR1 GTSNPN and CDR2 SVGIG (reference sequence). The CDR3 DNA sequence: TGTGCCTGGCGCGGCAGGGCTGGCTACACCTTC. Translated: CAWRGRAGYTF.

The chain is built from TRBV5-4 and TRBJ2-7; tentative D call: TRBD1 (5 bases). In germline, CDR1 is SGHNT, CDR2 YYREEE (reference sequence). This CDR3 spans 14 amino acids. V was clipped by 0 bases and J by 1 base, with 8 bases between them. The CDR3, as DNA: TGTGCCAGCAGCTTGGATCAGGGTTCCTACGAGCAGTACTTC. Encoded protein: CASSLDQGSYEQYF.

This sequence joins TRBV5-1 and TRBJ1-1, with D possibly TRBD1 on 5 matching bases. The CDR3 loop spans 11 amino acids. Germline V CDR1 and CDR2: SGHRS, YFSETQ. Trimming left V 5 bases short and J 6 bases short, with 8 bases between. CDR3 nucleotide sequence: TGCGCCAGCAGTGGAGGGGCTGAAGCTTTCTTT. Its protein product is CASSGGAEAFF.

This sequence joins TRBV5-1 and TRBJ2-1, with 11 bases matching TRBD2. Germline CDR1 is SGHRS and CDR2 is YFSETQ. This CDR3 has 15 residues. Trimming cost V 5 bases and J 8 bases; bases outside gene matches: 9. Here the CDR3 DNA reads TGCGCCAGCAGACCTACTAGCGGGAGTTTCGATGAGCAGTTCTTC. This translates into CASRPTSGSFDEQFF.

The rearrangement links TRBV6-5 to TRBJ2-7; 10 bases match TRBD2. Germline CDR1 reads MNHEY; CDR2 reads SVGAGI. This CDR3 is 15 amino acids long. After removal of 6 bases from V and 4 bases from J, the junction contained 9 bases not matched to a gene. The chain's CDR3 is CASRTSGYGGYEQYF. The CDR3 DNA reads as TGTGCCAGCAGGACTAGCGGGTACGGAGGGTACGAGCAGTACTTC.

The V gene is TRBV5-1, the J gene TRBJ2-7; 13 nucleotides line up with TRBD2. Looked up from germline, CDR1 is SGHRS and CDR2 is YFSETQ. This CDR3 region has 15 residues. Unmatched junction bases numbered 7, after V lost 4 bases and J lost 6 bases. In DNA, the CDR3 is TGCGCCAGCAGCCTAGGGACTAGCGGGGTCCTCGAGCAGTACTTC. The encoded protein is CASSLGTSGVLEQYF.

The chain has TRBV6-5 and TRBJ2-2; D unresolved. Trimming shortened V by 8 bases and J by 5 bases, and 6 bases separated the two germline ends. The CDR3 sequence is 11 residues long. The germline CDR1 and CDR2 sequences are MNHEY and SVGAGI. CDR3 nucleotides: TGTGCCAGCCGGGTTACCGGGGAGCTGTTTTTT. Amino acids: CASRVTGELFF.

This clone was seen a few times. The genes are TRBV14 and TRBJ2-7, with TRBD2 matching 12 bases. CDR1 and CDR2 (germline): SGHDN, FVKESK. V lost 4 bases to trimming and J lost 3 bases; unmatched junction nucleotides: 4. The CDR3 loop spans 15 amino acids. CDR3 residues: CASSLLAGGLYEQYF. DNA of the CDR3: TGTGCCAGCAGCCTACTAGCGGGGGGCCTCTACGAGCAGTACTTC.

The CDR3 DNA follows: TGTGCCAGCAGTTATGGGGGAACTGGAAACACCATATATTTT. This translates into CASSYGGTGNTIYF. V and J are TRBV6-5 and TRBJ1-3; TRBD1 might be the D (5 bases). From germline, CDR1 is MNHEY and CDR2 SVGAGI. This CDR3 region has 14 residues. V lost 3 bases and J 2 bases, leaving 8 bases between the germline ends.

This clone has more than one count but fewer than ten. The rearrangement joins TRBV4-1 to TRBJ2-7, with D perhaps TRBD1 (6 bases). The CDR3 length is 14 residues. V lost 3 bases and J lost 2, with 11 bases in between. Germline V gives CDR1 MGHRA, CDR2 YSYEKL. The CDR3 DNA is TGCGCCAGCAGCCAGCCCGACAGGACCTACGAGCAGTACTTC. This translates into CASSQPDRTYEQYF.

This chain connects TRBV6-5 to TRBJ2-3, with TRBD2 identical over 8 bases. From germline, CDR1 is MNHEY and CDR2 SVGAGI. The CDR3 loop spans 16 amino acids. Trimming cost V 0 bases and J 3 bases; bases outside gene matches: 5. In DNA form, the CDR3 reads TGTGCCAGCAGTTACTCGAATTCGGGGGGGACAGATACGCAGTATTTT. Its translation: CASSYSNSGGTDTQYF.

The chain carries TRBV3-1 (or the pseudogene TRBV3-2) and TRBJ1-1; maybe TRBD1 (6 bases). This CDR3 spans 14 amino acids. Trimming stripped 4 bases from V and 4 bases from J, with 13 bases between. Germline values: CDR1 LGHDT, CDR2 YNNKEL (reference sequence). The CDR3, as DNA: TGTGCCAGCAGCCCCAACGGACAGATCACTGAAGCTTTCTTT. This translates into CASSPNGQITEAFF.